The rows below give T cell receptor beta chains drawn from one sample of a study of T cell changes during pregnancy in multiple sclerosis. The repertoire was sequenced with immunoSEQ multiplex PCR; TCRdb's copy has only in-frame clones and lacks some. Of some 24,000 clones in the sample, more than 90% were seen once. This specimen consisted of CD8+ T cells from peripheral blood mononuclear cells, obtained in the third trimester of pregnancy. Receptors were obtained from a female donor in good health, enrolled as a control in a pregnancy study. CDR3s include the opening cysteine and the closing phenylalanine or tryptophan. The order of the fields is clone size, V gene, J gene, D gene, CDR3 length, CDR3 protein, CDR3 DNA. D genes are given only for firm matches. The listing skips clone size in some rows; elsewhere it reads once, few, many or a size class.

-	TRBV5-8	TRBJ2-2	-	16	CASSPYEGVNTGELFF	TGTGCCAGCAGCCCCTACGAAGGGGTTAACACCGGGGAGCTGTTTTTT
-	TRBV19	TRBJ1-2	-	12	CASQGSQPGYTF	TGTGCCAGCCAGGGTTCTCAGCCGGGCTACACCTTC
once	TRBV4-1	TRBJ2-3	-	15	CASSQDLGSLDTQYF	TGCGCCAGCAGCCAAGATCTCGGGAGTCTCGATACGCAGTATTTT
-	TRBV9	TRBJ2-2	-	15	CASSELLAPTGELFF	TGTGCCAGCAGCGAGCTTCTAGCGCCGACCGGGGAGCTGTTTTTT
-	TRBV5-1	TRBJ1-1	-	15	CASSAEGTGNTEAFF	TGCGCCAGCAGCGCGGAGGGGACGGGGAACACTGAAGCTTTCTTT
-	TRBV30	TRBJ2-2	-	11	CAWSPAGELFF	TGTGCCTGGAGTCCAGCCGGGGAGCTGTTTTTT
-	TRBV28	TRBJ2-7	-	16	CASSLFTGMNSYEQYF	TGTGCCAGCAGTTTATTTACAGGGATGAACTCCTACGAGCAGTACTTC
-	TRBV6-5	TRBJ1-1	TRBD1	14	CASSADRGLTEAFF	TGTGCCAGCAGTGCTGACAGGGGGTTAACTGAAGCTTTCTTT
-	TRBV7-9	TRBJ2-2	TRBD2	18	CASSPRYGIAGGRGELFF	TGTGCCAGCAGCCCCCGTTATGGGATAGCGGGAGGCCGCGGGGAGCTGTTTTTT
once	TRBV11-1	TRBJ2-1	-	12	CASSLTGNEQFF	TGTGCCAGCAGCTTAACGGGAAATGAGCAGTTCTTC
-	TRBV15	TRBJ2-3	TRBD1	16	CATSIGQGRSADTQYF	TGTGCCACCAGCATTGGACAGGGAAGAAGCGCAGATACGCAGTATTTT
-	TRBV7-3	TRBJ2-4	-	16	CASSLGGEVGKNIQYF	TGTGCCAGCAGCTTAGGGGGCGAGGTTGGCAAAAACATTCAGTACTTC
-	TRBV19	TRBJ1-2	-	12	CASSIGTALYTF	TGTGCCAGTAGTATAGGGACAGCTCTCTACACCTTC
-	TRBV6-1	TRBJ2-2	-	13	CASSVEEIGELFF	TGTGCCAGCAGTGTAGAAGAAATCGGGGAGCTGTTTTTT
-	TRBV4-1	TRBJ2-7	TRBD1	14	CASSQDTGVDEQYF	TGCGCCAGCAGCCAAGACACAGGGGTCGACGAGCAGTACTTC
-	TRBV19	TRBJ2-7	TRBD2	16	CASSIVPLAGSEEQYF	TGTGCCAGTAGTATCGTCCCGCTAGCGGGAAGCGAAGAGCAGTACTTC
-	TRBV28	TRBJ2-3	-	14	CASSLVAVTDTQYF	TGTGCCAGCAGTTTGGTAGCCGTCACAGATACGCAGTATTTT
-	TRBV4-1	TRBJ2-1	TRBD2	16	CASSQLLAGDYNEQFF	TGCGCCAGCAGCCAACTACTAGCGGGAGACTACAATGAGCAGTTCTTC
-	TRBV7-8	TRBJ2-3	TRBD2	15	CASSILAGVTDTQYF	TGTGCCAGCAGCATCTTAGCGGGAGTGACAGATACGCAGTATTTT
-	TRBV7-9	TRBJ2-2	TRBD2	17	CASSPRDYPKNTGELFF	TGTGCCAGCAGCCCTCGGGACTACCCCAAGAACACCGGGGAGCTGTTTTTT
-	TRBV7-8	TRBJ2-1	-	16	CASSLSDSASYNEQFF	TGTGCCAGCAGCTTATCGGACTCCGCATCCTACAATGAGCAGTTCTTC
once	TRBV19	TRBJ2-2	-	13	CASIWAYTGELFF	TGTGCCAGTATTTGGGCTTACACCGGGGAGCTGTTTTTT
-	TRBV5-6	TRBJ1-5	-	15	CASSLARGIGQPQHF	TGTGCCAGCAGCTTGGCTCGGGGGATCGGTCAGCCCCAGCATTTT
-	TRBV5-1	TRBJ2-7	-	14	CASSPWSGISEQYF	TGCGCCAGCAGCCCATGGTCAGGAATTTCCGAGCAGTACTTC
-	TRBV19	TRBJ2-6	-	16	CASSIFPSSGANVLTF	TGTGCCAGTAGTATATTCCCGAGCTCTGGGGCCAACGTCCTGACTTTC
-	TRBV6-6	TRBJ2-3	TRBD2	14	CASTVAGPGDTQYF	TGTGCCAGCACTGTAGCGGGGCCCGGGGATACGCAGTATTTT
-	TRBV27	TRBJ2-7	-	15	CASSPAAATAYEQYF	TGTGCCAGCAGCCCGGCGGCAGCCACTGCCTACGAGCAGTACTTC
-	TRBV12-5	TRBJ2-5	-	16	CASGLPRPQRAETQYF	TGTGCTAGTGGTTTGCCCCGCCCCCAGCGGGCTGAGACCCAGTACTTC
-	TRBV7-9	TRBJ2-1	TRBD1	17	CASSGRLGDREYNEQFF	TGTGCCAGCAGCGGGAGACTGGGGGACAGGGAATACAATGAGCAGTTCTTC
-	TRBV7-9	TRBJ2-2	TRBD2	17	CASSPQPRGGLSGELFF	TGTGCCAGCAGCCCCCAACCCCGGGGGGGCCTCTCCGGGGAGCTGTTTTTT
once	TRBV28	TRBJ2-7	TRBD2	14	CASSPLAGYYEQYF	TGTGCCAGCAGTCCCCTAGCGGGATACTACGAGCAGTACTTC
-	TRBV30	TRBJ2-3	TRBD2	14	CAWSSLAGTDTQYF	TGTGCCTGGAGTAGCCTAGCGGGCACAGATACGCAGTATTTT
-	TRBV5-1	TRBJ2-3	-	17	CASSLGAGLTSTDTQYF	TGCGCCAGCAGCTTGGGGGCGGGATTAACTAGCACAGATACGCAGTATTTT
-	TRBV19	TRBJ1-5	-	17	CASSTYPGRARNQPQHF	TGTGCCAGTAGTACGTACCCAGGCAGGGCTCGCAATCAGCCCCAGCATTTT
-	TRBV7-9	TRBJ2-7	TRBD1	15	CASSQWDRGKHEQYF	TGTGCCAGCAGCCAGTGGGACAGGGGGAAACATGAGCAGTACTTC
-	TRBV20-1	TRBJ2-3	-	11	CSARKLDTQYF	TGCAGTGCCCGTAAGCTTGATACGCAGTATTTT
-	TRBV5-4	TRBJ2-7	-	11	CTWGTPYEQYF	TGTACCTGGGGGACTCCCTACGAGCAGTACTTC
-	TRBV7-9	TRBJ2-7	TRBD2	15	CASSPRASGSQEQYF	TGTGCCAGCAGCCCCCGTGCTAGCGGGTCTCAGGAGCAGTACTTC
-	TRBV6-4	TRBJ2-5	TRBD1	15	CASSDSGGAGETQYF	TGTGCCAGCAGTGACTCAGGGGGCGCAGGAGAGACCCAGTACTTC
-	TRBV19	TRBJ2-7	TRBD1	13	CASSIGQGGEQYF	TGTGCCAGTAGTATCGGACAGGGGGGCGAGCAGTACTTC
-	TRBV28	TRBJ2-1	TRBD1	16	CASSSPGGQGINEQFF	TGTGCCAGCAGTTCCCCGGGGGGACAGGGTATCAATGAGCAGTTCTTC
-	TRBV2	TRBJ2-6	TRBD2	20	CASRGSTYSGRVSGANVLTF	TGTGCCAGCAGGGGTTCCACGTACAGCGGGAGGGTCTCTGGGGCCAACGTCCTGACTTTC
-	TRBV29-1	TRBJ1-1	-	15	CSVIVLQSMNTEAFF	TGCAGCGTGATTGTATTACAGAGCATGAACACTGAAGCTTTCTTT
-	TRBV15	TRBJ2-3	TRBD2	19	CATSRRITGGHMAQHTQYF	TGTGCCACCAGCAGACGCATAACGGGGGGGCATATGGCACAACATACGCAGTATTTT
-	TRBV12-5	TRBJ1-1	-	14	CASGVGMGGTEAFF	TGTGCTAGTGGTGTGGGTATGGGGGGAACTGAAGCTTTCTTT
-	TRBV6-1	TRBJ2-7	TRBD2	14	CASSELAGGNEQYF	TGTGCCAGCAGTGAATTAGCGGGGGGTAACGAGCAGTACTTC
-	TRBV5-1	TRBJ2-7	TRBD1	15	CASSLGTGEVGEQYF	TGCGCCAGCAGCTTGGGCACAGGGGAAGTTGGCGAGCAGTACTTC